This is a list of T cell receptor beta chains from one sample in a study of T-cell memory formation after mild COVID-19. From the 5' RACE reads, TCRdb called clonotypes with MiXCR, one entry per CDR3 protein. The table lists approximately 230,000 distinct CDR3 sequences, around 15% of them singletons. Sequenced: PBMCs or a T cell subset sorted from them (not recorded which). Receptor source: a man younger than 30 who had mild COVID-19 (a few samples of this study predate the infection). Cell type and time point are not known. CDR3s include the opening cysteine and the closing phenylalanine or tryptophan. Fields, in order: V gene, clone size, J gene, D gene, CDR3 protein, CDR3 DNA. A D gene is named only where the DNA matches it firmly. The listing skips clone size in some rows; elsewhere it reads once, few, many or a size class.

V gene: TRBV5-1
clone size: many
J gene: TRBJ2-6
D gene: TRBD1
CDR3 protein: CASSGSTGSGANVLTF
CDR3 DNA: TGCGCCAGCAGCGGTTCGACAGGGTCCGGGGCCAACGTCCTGACTTTC

V gene: TRBV29-1
clone size: few
J gene: TRBJ2-1
D gene: TRBD1
CDR3 protein: CSVQRDRDYNEQFF
CDR3 DNA: TGCAGCGTTCAAAGGGACAGGGACTACAATGAGCAGTTCTTC

V gene: TRBV27
clone size: .
J gene: TRBJ1-2
D gene: TRBD1
CDR3 protein: CASSFQGAGVYGYTF
CDR3 DNA: TGTGCCAGCAGTTTTCAGGGGGCAGGAGTCTATGGCTACACCTTC

V gene: TRBV29-1
clone size: many
J gene: TRBJ2-2
D gene: .
CDR3 protein: CSVGTPSTGELFF
CDR3 DNA: TGCAGCGTTGGGACACCTTCCACCGGGGAACTGTTTTTT

V gene: TRBV12-3/TRBV12-4
clone size: .
J gene: TRBJ2-3
D gene: TRBD2
CDR3 protein: CASSSPSRGASTDTQYF
CDR3 DNA: TGTGCCAGCAGTTCACCCTCGCGGGGGGCCAGCACAGATACGCAGTATTTT

V gene: TRBV7-9
clone size: .
J gene: TRBJ1-1
D gene: .
CDR3 protein: CASSLVTGPPEAFF
CDR3 DNA: TGTGCCAGCAGCTTAGTTACGGGGCCCCCTGAAGCTTTCTTT

V gene: TRBV6-2/TRBV6-3
clone size: .
J gene: TRBJ1-1
D gene: .
CDR3 protein: CASSFWGPTEAFF
CDR3 DNA: TGTGCCAGCAGTTTTTGGGGGCCCACTGAAGCTTTCTTT

V gene: TRBV4-3
clone size: few
J gene: TRBJ2-4
D gene: .
CDR3 protein: CASSRGYGPNIQYF
CDR3 DNA: TGCGCCAGCAGCCGTGGGTACGGGCCGAACATTCAGTACTTC

V gene: TRBV9
clone size: .
J gene: TRBJ2-1
D gene: .
CDR3 protein: CASSDQGNEQFF
CDR3 DNA: TGTGCCAGCAGCGACCAGGGCAATGAGCAGTTCTTC

V gene: TRBV2
clone size: .
J gene: TRBJ2-3
D gene: .
CDR3 protein: CASSPRLVLSDTQYF
CDR3 DNA: TGTGCCAGCAGTCCCCGACTAGTGTTGTCAGATACGCAGTATTTT

V gene: TRBV7-9
clone size: few
J gene: TRBJ1-1
D gene: .
CDR3 protein: CASSFPPRRAVNTEAFF
CDR3 DNA: TGTGCCAGCAGCTTTCCCCCCCGCAGGGCCGTTAACACTGAAGCTTTCTTT

V gene: TRBV6-2/TRBV6-3
clone size: .
J gene: TRBJ1-5
D gene: TRBD1
CDR3 protein: CASRDRGLGQPQHF
CDR3 DNA: TGTGCCAGCAGGGACAGGGGGCTCGGTCAGCCCCAGCATTTT

V gene: TRBV20-1
clone size: many
J gene: TRBJ1-5
D gene: .
CDR3 protein: CSAIGASNQPQHF
CDR3 DNA: TGCAGTGCTATTGGGGCGAGCAATCAGCCCCAGCATTTT

V gene: TRBV4-3
clone size: .
J gene: TRBJ1-5
D gene: .
CDR3 protein: CASSQERGLHQPQHF
CDR3 DNA: TGCGCCAGCAGCCAAGAGCGGGGTTTACATCAGCCCCAGCATTTT

V gene: TRBV7-8
clone size: few
J gene: TRBJ1-4
D gene: TRBD1
CDR3 protein: CASRGQGPLWTNEKLFF
CDR3 DNA: TGTGCCAGCAGGGGACAGGGGCCCCTTTGGACTAATGAAAAACTGTTTTTT

V gene: TRBV30
clone size: few
J gene: TRBJ1-2
D gene: .
CDR3 protein: CAWRGLGGYTF
CDR3 DNA: TGTGCCTGGAGGGGGCTTGGTGGCTACACCTTC

V gene: TRBV24-1
clone size: .
J gene: TRBJ1-2
D gene: TRBD1
CDR3 protein: CATSDWGQSGGYTF
CDR3 DNA: TGTGCCACCAGTGATTGGGGACAGAGCGGGGGCTACACCTTC

V gene: TRBV6-5
clone size: few
J gene: TRBJ1-2
D gene: .
CDR3 protein: CASRQVTNYGYTF
CDR3 DNA: TGTGCCAGCAGGCAGGTTACTAACTATGGCTACACCTTC

V gene: TRBV7-2
clone size: .
J gene: TRBJ2-5
D gene: TRBD2
CDR3 protein: CASKAGGPSETQYF
CDR3 DNA: TGTGCCAGCAAGGCGGGGGGGCCGTCGGAGACCCAGTACTTC

V gene: TRBV7-3
clone size: .
J gene: TRBJ1-5
D gene: .
CDR3 protein: CASSRNWGQPQHF
CDR3 DNA: TGTGCCAGCAGCCGGAACTGGGGTCAGCCCCAGCATTTT

V gene: TRBV7-8
clone size: few
J gene: TRBJ2-1
D gene: .
CDR3 protein: CASSLIRGAIGNEQFF
CDR3 DNA: TGTGCCAGCAGCCTTATTCGAGGGGCAATAGGTAATGAGCAGTTCTTC

V gene: TRBV18
clone size: .
J gene: TRBJ2-3
D gene: .
CDR3 protein: CASSPQGSGRDTQYF
CDR3 DNA: TGTGCCAGCTCACCCCAGGGGAGCGGTCGAGATACGCAGTATTTT

V gene: TRBV24-1
clone size: few
J gene: TRBJ1-5
D gene: .
CDR3 protein: CATSGQPNQPQHF
CDR3 DNA: TGTGCCACCAGCGGACAGCCCAATCAGCCCCAGCATTTT

V gene: TRBV7-2
clone size: .
J gene: TRBJ2-5
D gene: TRBD2
CDR3 protein: CASSLEVGGETQYF
CDR3 DNA: TGTGCCAGCAGCTTAGAAGTGGGGGGGGAGACCCAGTACTTC

V gene: TRBV7-2
clone size: .
J gene: TRBJ2-3
D gene: .
CDR3 protein: CASSLLRTVGTDTQYF
CDR3 DNA: TGTGCCAGCAGCTTACTTCGGACAGTTGGCACAGATACGCAGTATTTT